This T cell receptor beta chain derives from a study of graft-versus-host responses after intestinal transplantation. Broader study findings: Recipient marrow showed GvH clones, some seen first in ileum or blood. Association was observed between peak circulating GvH clone levels and early post-transplant HvG declines. Across patients carrying graft-donor T cell macrochimerism, allografts held high graft-versus-host to host-versus-graft clonal ratios.

Regarding this clone: Its specificity is unknown.

The germline V gene has CDR1 SGDLS and CDR2 YYNGEE. The V segment lost 0 bases and the J segment 5 bases; nucleotides outside the gene matches: 5. The CDR3 spans 16 residues. This table comes from immunoSEQ multiplex PCR, and its TCRdb copy is limited to in-frame clones, with some not included. This sample has tens of thousands of clones, with 90% to 95% found just once. J is TRBJ2-5 and V is TRBV9; 12 bases map to TRBD1. This TCR derives from a human donor who received an intestinal transplant. The input for sequencing was unstimulated CD8+ T cells sorted from spleen or lymph node cells, taken before intestinal transplant. The CDR3 loop is CASSVEGTGGMETQYF. The CDR3 DNA follows: TGTGCCAGCAGCGTAGAAGGGACAGGGGGCATGGAGACCCAGTACTTC.